This TCR beta chain comes out of a study of blood T cells in healthy people across ages. Findings of the study overall: With naive T cell percentage, TCR beta diversity showed a strong correlation. One million T cells yielded diversity estimates that were considered underestimates. TCR beta diversity per million T cells fell roughly linearly with age.

Trimming removed 5 bases from V and 6 bases from J, with 23 bases in between. This CDR3 has 17 amino acids. In germline, CDR1 is SGHVS, CDR2 FNYEAQ. With respect to this clonotype: Its target is unknown.

The use of a sample-barcoded 5' primer and a J-beta primer mix characterized a second PCR of about 7 to 12 cycles. Each of the cDNA molecules was tagged by a template-switch adaptor with 12 random nucleotides. TCRdb re-called the 5' RACE reads with MiXCR, one entry per CDR3 protein. The data contain fewer than 2,000,000 distinct CDR3 sequences, 30% to 40% of them singletons. The receptor's source is a human donor in good health. V gene TRBV7-6 combines with J gene TRBJ2-1, with unresolved D. Source material: blood. CDR3 DNA sequence: TGTGCCAGCAGCCCCCGACTCGATCGTTGGAGCTCCAATGAGCAGTTCTTC. Amino acids: CASSPRLDRWSSNEQFF.